A single sample is the source of the 16 T cell receptor beta chains below, sequenced in a study of T cells in Graves' hyperthyroidism and ophthalmopathy. Amplification of TCR beta CDR3 regions was performed using RNA transcripts as template. The HTBI set primed first-round TCR CDR3 RT-PCR. TCRdb processed the multiplex PCR reads anew with MiXCR; each CDR3 protein has one entry. Of over 120,000 distinct CDR3 sequences listed, roughly a fifth are singletons. The specimen sequenced was blood. Source of these receptors: a woman aged 50 to 60 with Graves' hyperthyroidism that later progressed to Graves' ophthalmopathy.

This clonotype was found many times. This chain uses TRBV28 with TRBJ2-5; TRBD2 aligns across 8 bases. The CDR3 length is 15 residues. Germline V lookup: CDR1 MDHEN, CDR2 SYDVKM. The junction had 7 bases not matched to a gene; V was cut back by 5 bases and J by 2 bases. For the CDR3, the DNA is TGTGCCAGCAGTCCCCGCGGGAGGCCACAAGAGACCCAGTACTTC. It translates to CASSPRGRPQETQYF. The full variable domain, in which reference TRBV28 and TRBJ2-5 provide the parts outside the CDR3, is DVKVTQSSRYLVKRTGEKVFLECVQDMDHENMFWYRQDPGLGLRLIYFSYDVKMKEKGDIPEGYSVSREKKERFSLILESASTNQTSMYLCASSPRGRPQETQYFGPGTRLLVL.

This clonotype came up many times. The limits of the CDR3 on the DNA are not certain, so only TCRdb's listed CDR3 is given. V usage is TRBV6-1 and J usage is TRBJ2-5; TRBD2 is the table's D call and was not checked against the DNA. Inclusive of both ends, the CDR3 amounts to 12 amino acids. CDR1 and CDR2 (germline): MNHNS, SASEGT. The CDR3 here is CASSEVASGTYF.

This chain uses TRBV18 with TRBJ1-4; tentative D call: TRBD1 (6 bases). Trimming cost V 0 bases and J 8 bases, with 16 bases left between them. The CDR3 totals 16 residues. Germline CDR1 is KGHSH and CDR2 is LQKENI. CDR3 residues: CASSPPGAGRNEKLFF. The DNA of the CDR3 is TGTGCCAGCTCACCACCGGGGGCTGGAAGGAACGAAAAACTGTTTTTT.

This clonotype was picked up a small number of times. The chain uses TRBV28 and TRBJ1-2; D is uncertain. This CDR3 has 13 amino acids. Germline assignment: CDR1 MDHEN and CDR2 SYDVKM. V gave up 7 bases and J gave up 7 bases, with 16 bases separating them. In DNA form, the CDR3 reads TGTGCCAGCATAGGGCGGGCGGAGGGTGGCTACACCTTC. As protein: CASIGRAEGGYTF.

This clonotype was seen at least ten times. The chain couples TRBV18 to TRBJ2-7; 11 positions agree with TRBD2. J lost 0 bases, V lost 5 bases, and 3 bases had no gene match. This CDR3 has 15 residues. Germline CDR1 and CDR2: KGHSH and LQKENI. The CDR3 here is CASSTTSGVSYEQYF. CDR3 nucleotide sequence: TGTGCCAGCTCAACGACTAGCGGGGTCTCCTACGAGCAGTACTTC. The full variable domain, with the rest looked up from reference TRBV18 and TRBJ2-7, is NAGVMQNPRHLVRRRGQEARLRCSPMKGHSHVYWYRQLPEEGLKFMVYLQKENIIDESGMPKERFSAEFPKEGPSILRIQQVVRGDSAAYFCASSTTSGVSYEQYFGPGTRLTVT.

This clonotype occurred many times. This chain connects TRBV30 to TRBJ1-2; 10 bases match TRBD1. Germline loops: CDR1 GTSNPN, CDR2 SVGIG (reference sequence). This CDR3 region has 14 residues. Trimming removed 3 bases from V and 7 bases from J; junction bases left unmatched: 8. As DNA, the CDR3 is TGTGCCTGGAGCCCGGGACAGGGGATGGTTGGCTACACCTTC. Translated, it gives CAWSPGQGMVGYTF.

This clonotype was recorded a few times. The CDR3 nucleotides read TGCGCCAGCAGCCAAGAAATCCAGCGGGGCTACAATGAGCAGTTCTTC. Its protein is CASSQEIQRGYNEQFF. The V call is TRBV4-1, the J call TRBJ2-1; 7 nucleotides agree with TRBD2. The CDR3 contains 16 residues. CDR1 is MGHRA and CDR2 is YSYEKL in the germline V gene. The ends lost 0 bases at V and 3 bases at J; junction bases unmatched: 5.

V usage is TRBV7-3 and J usage is TRBJ2-7; 10 nucleotides agree with TRBD2. Germline CDR1 reads SGHTA; CDR2 reads FQGTGA. Trimming cost V 3 bases and J 7 bases; bases outside gene matches: 6. The CDR3 length is 14 residues. The CDR3 protein is CASSFASGRGEQYF. CDR3 in DNA: TGTGCCAGCAGCTTCGCTAGCGGGAGAGGTGAGCAGTACTTC.

CDR3 residues: CASSLGLAGVSRTPYEQYF. The CDR3 region has the DNA TGCGCCAGCAGCTTGGGGCTAGCGGGAGTCTCCCGGACCCCCTACGAGCAGTACTTC. The chain recombines TRBV5-1 with TRBJ2-7; 10 bases are a match to TRBD2. Germline V gene sequence: CDR1 SGHRS, CDR2 YFSETQ. This CDR3 region has 19 residues. Trimming cost V 0 bases and J 2 bases; bases outside gene matches: 14.

This clonotype was observed a few times. J is TRBJ2-1 and V is TRBV3-1; 8 bases are a match to TRBD2. Losses at the gene ends were 4 bases for V and 9 bases for J; bases not matched to a gene: 20. CDR1 and CDR2 from the germline V gene are LGHDT and YNNKEL (reference sequence). The CDR3 is 18 residues long. CDR3 DNA sequence: TGTGCCAGCAGCCGAACAGGGACGGGAGGGGAGTACAAGCCTGAGCAGTTCTTC. Its translation: CASSRTGTGGEYKPEQFF.

Many counts were recorded for this clonotype. The chain employs TRBV6-1 and TRBJ1-3, with no clear D. Germline V gene data show CDR1 as MNHNS and CDR2 as SASEGT. Trimming took off 3 bases at V and 7 bases at J, with 10 bases between the two ends. The CDR3 sequence is 13 residues long. DNA of the CDR3: TGTGCCAGCAGTGATATGAGTTCGAACACCATATATTTT. Residues: CASSDMSSNTIYF.

Only a few counts were recorded for this clonotype. One end of the junction does not line up with germline, which may come from a read error. In nucleotides, the CDR3 is TGTGTCAGCAGATACGGGACTAGTCGTACAGATACGCAGTATTTT. Amino acid sequence: CVSRYGTSRTDTQYF. The V gene is TRBV6-1, the J gene TRBJ2-3; 8 nucleotides align to TRBD2. Looked up from germline, CDR1 is MNHNS and CDR2 is SASEGT. The CDR3 contains 15 residues.

This clonotype has a count of ten or more. This chain links TRBV20-1 with TRBJ1-1; D is unclear. Germline V gene sequence: CDR1 DFQATT, CDR2 SNEGSKA (reference sequence). Trimming stripped 3 bases from V and 2 bases from J, with 7 bases between. The CDR3 sequence is 12 residues long. Here the CDR3 DNA reads TGCAGTGCTAGGGACGGAAACACTGAAGCTTTCTTT. Its translation: CSARDGNTEAFF.

This clonotype was picked up many times. The CDR3 coding sequence is TGTGCCAGCAGCTCGACGGGACTTTTGACAGATACGCAGTATTTT. Encoded protein: CASSSTGLLTDTQYF. This chain uses TRBV7-6 with TRBJ2-3, with D perhaps matching TRBD2 (6 bases). CDR3 length: 15 residues. Germline V gives CDR1 SGHVS, CDR2 FNYEAQ. The V end lost 4 bases, the J end lost 3 bases, and 14 bases lay between the germline ends.

This clonotype has ten or more counts. The rearrangement uses TRBV20-1 and TRBJ2-7, with TRBD2 identical over 8 bases. This CDR3 has 13 amino acids. CDR1 DFQATT and CDR2 SNEGSKA come from the germline V gene (reference sequence). CDR3 bases: TGCAGGGCCGGACTAGCCAACTCCTACGAGCAGTACTTC. As protein: CRAGLANSYEQYF.

This clonotype was counted only a few times. The V and J genes are TRBV20-1 and TRBJ1-6, with 7 bases lining up with TRBD1. V dropped 3 bases and J dropped 8; count of bases not matched to a gene: 4. The CDR3 has 13 residues. Germline V gene sequence: CDR1 DFQATT, CDR2 SNEGSKA (reference sequence). CDR3 coding DNA: TGCAGTGCTAGTGGCCAGGGGGATTCACCCCTCCACTTT. Its protein is CSASGQGDSPLHF.